This T cell receptor beta chain was documented in a study of T-cell memory formation after mild COVID-19. Study results and limitations: Clones contracting across day 15 to 85 had a balanced CD4/CD8 profile; later expanding clones leaned CD4+.

With respect to this clonotype: No antigen is known for it.

Using constant-segment primers, 5'RACE produced TCR alpha and TCR beta cDNA libraries carrying sample barcodes and UMIs. A single record per CDR3 protein comes from TCRdb applying MiXCR to the 5' RACE reads. The repertoire holds hundreds of thousands of distinct CDR3 sequences, with roughly 21% as singletons. The sample consisted of PBMCs or a T cell subset sorted from them (not recorded which). The TCR sequence derives from an adult woman who had mild COVID-19 (a few samples of this study predate the infection). Cell type and time point are not known.

This chain's CDR3 is CAWTPPLDRTGSGANVLTF. In DNA form, the CDR3 reads TGTGCCTGGACACCCCCCTTGGACAGGACAGGGTCCGGGGCCAACGTCCTGACTTTC. The chain recombines TRBV30 with TRBJ2-6; 8 bases agree with TRBD1. V dropped 4 bases and J dropped 4; count of bases not matched to a gene: 18. The germline V gene has CDR1 GTSNPN and CDR2 SVGIG (reference sequence). CDR3 length: 19 residues. The complete variable domain, with remaining parts taken from reference TRBV30 and TRBJ2-6, reads SQTIHQWPATLVQPVGSPLSLECTVEGTSNPNLYWYRQAAGRGLQLLFYSVGIGQISSEVPQNLSASRPQDRQFILSSKKLLLSDSGFYLCAWTPPLDRTGSGANVLTFGAGSRLTVL.